This entry concerns a single T cell receptor beta chain. CDR1 GTSNPN and CDR2 SVGIG come from the germline V gene (reference sequence). This CDR3 has 15 amino acids. With 3 bases removed from V and 3 bases from J, the gap between germline ends came to 14 bases. One entry per CDR3 protein results from TCRdb running MiXCR on the 5' RACE reads. The data show 250,000 to 300,000 distinct CDR3 sequences, 15% to 20% seen once. This record belongs to a study of T-cell memory formation after mild COVID-19. The source is a man aged 18 to 29 who had mild COVID-19 (a few samples of this study predate the infection). Cell type and time point are not known. Source material: PBMCs or a T cell subset sorted from them (not recorded which). The chain couples TRBV30 to TRBJ2-2; D is unresolved. In nucleotides, the CDR3 is TGTGCCTGGAGCGCGAGCGTCTGGGACACCGGGGAGCTGTTTTTT. Protein product: CAWSASVWDTGELFF.